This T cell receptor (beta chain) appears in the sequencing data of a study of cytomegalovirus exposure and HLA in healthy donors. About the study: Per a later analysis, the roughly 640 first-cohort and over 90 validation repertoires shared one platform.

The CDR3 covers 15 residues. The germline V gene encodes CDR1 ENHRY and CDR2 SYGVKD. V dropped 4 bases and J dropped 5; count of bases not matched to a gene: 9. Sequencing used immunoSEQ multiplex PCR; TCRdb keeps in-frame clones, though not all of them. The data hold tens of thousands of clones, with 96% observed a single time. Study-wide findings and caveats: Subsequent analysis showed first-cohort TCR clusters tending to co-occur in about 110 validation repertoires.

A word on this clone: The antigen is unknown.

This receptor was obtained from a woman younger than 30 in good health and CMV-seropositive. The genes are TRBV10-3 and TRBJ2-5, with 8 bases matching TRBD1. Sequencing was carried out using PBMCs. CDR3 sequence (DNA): TGTGCCATCAGTGCCCCCAGGGGGCGCGGGGAGACCCAGTACTTC. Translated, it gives CAISAPRGRGETQYF.